This TCR beta chain was identified during a study of blood T cell repertoires in COVID-19 (dated by TCRdb to the early 2020s). With regard to the full study: Collaborator samples came from the United States, Italy and Spain and covered acute and convalescent phases of COVID-19. The material from the prospective study consisted of cDNA or gDNA derived from T cells, B-cell-depleted T cells, or PBMCs. Subjects who had been exposed to COVID-19, were actively infected with it, or had recovered from it provided the deeply sampled blood TCRbeta repertoires that made up the dataset. The repertoires were made available in a free public database intended to serve as a resource for research on the immune response to SARS-CoV-2. Samples were obtained from the ongoing ImmuneRACE study (first 160 participants) and from approximately 1,200 subjects provided by 6 global collaborators. Nearly every sample came with metadata listing a de-identified subject ID, COVID-19 status, age in years and sex. Where available, HLA class I and class II types were obtained from metadata supplied by the sample provider rather than from assay-based typing. Findings and caveats that apply to the study as a whole: Clinical and demographic metadata were provided uncurated, with the amount varying by source and participant.

About this clone: Which antigen it targets is not known. No much larger clone is present one base from it, and per-base qualities are unavailable.

According to the germline V gene, CDR1 reads SNHLY and CDR2 reads FYNNEI. Trimmed from V: 5 bases; trimmed from J: 4 bases; junction bases lacking a gene match: 0. Its CDR3 holds 13 amino acids, cysteine through phenylalanine. The entry retains the CDR3 DNA only, 39 bases that are in frame from base 1. Collaborating institutions collected whole blood in K2EDTA tubes following their own protocols. For TCRbeta analysis, collaborator samples were shipped as frozen whole blood, as isolated PBMCs, or as DNA extracted from either sample type. TCRbeta CDR3 regions were amplified from genomic DNA by means of the immunoSEQ Assay, a bias-controlled multiplex PCR. Per the source publication's procedure: The number of nucleated cells in each sample was estimated from the amplification of reference gene primers within the assay. To quantify the absolute abundance of each unique TCRbeta CDR3 rearrangement, sequence reads were collapsed and filtered. Productive Simpson clonality was computed per sample as the square root of Simpson's diversity index over productive rearrangements. TCRdb took this table from immuneACCESS and kept in-frame rearrangements with V and J called. Such tables lack part of the clones; where checked against another copy, unresolved V genes explain under half of the gap, and the rest is unexplained. The DNA was the basis for D and trimming; V, J and clone size are from that table. This sample comprises approximately 99,000 clones, 84% of them detected only once. Under 2% of the sample goes to the ten largest clones.

The sample comprised peripheral blood. This sequence uses TRBV2 and TRBJ2-3; 10 nucleotides in the junction match TRBD2. This clonotype was obtained from a man in his 70s with active or convalescent COVID-19. The nucleotides are TGTGCCAGCAGTAGCGGGGGGGCAGATACGCAGTATTTT. This is translated as CASSSGGADTQYF.